The present T cell receptor beta chain was sequenced within a study of T-cell reconstitution after alpha-beta-depleted transplantation in children. During its preparation, the TCRbeta library received unique molecular identifiers. In TCRdb, the PCR reads were re-called with MiXCR into one record per CDR3 protein. The sample carries roughly 300,000 distinct CDR3 sequences, about a tenth recorded once. Trimming shortened V by 2 bases and J by 4 bases, and 14 bases separated the two germline ends. This CDR3 has 15 amino acids. Germline V gives CDR1 SEHNR, CDR2 FQNEAQ (reference sequence). This clonotype originated in a human donor who donated a stem cell graft to a child with acute lymphoblastic leukemia. The chain employs TRBV7-9 and TRBJ1-1; D may be TRBD1 (6 bases). The sample consisted of PBMCs from the stem cell graft donor, taken from the stem cell graft. The CDR3, as DNA: TGTGCCAGCAGCTTAAGTTTGGGGGCTACCACTGAAGCTTTCTTT. It codes for CASSLSLGATTEAFF.